The 29 T cell receptor beta chains in this list originate from one sample, sequenced in a study of blood T cell repertoires in COVID-19. Libraries were prepared by immunoSEQ multiplex PCR; TCRdb keeps only in-frame clonotypes and omits some of them. The repertoire has 35,000 to 40,000 clones, roughly 80% of them found once; the top ten carry 25% to 35%. The source material was peripheral blood. These TCRs come from a man at least 80 years old with active or convalescent COVID-19.

This clone has a handful of counts. This chain uses TRBV19 with TRBJ1-5; 10 bases agree with TRBD1. The V gene's germline CDR1 is LNHDA and CDR2 SQIVND (reference sequence). J was trimmed by 8 bases and V by 3 bases; bases with no gene match: 1. There are 13 residues in the CDR3. DNA for the CDR3: TGTGCCAGTAGTATGGGACAGGGGAAGCCCCAGCATTTT. This gives the protein CASSMGQGKPQHF.

V gene TRBV5-1 combines with J gene TRBJ2-6; 9 positions agree with TRBD2. This CDR3 comprises 17 residues. From germline, CDR1 is SGHRS and CDR2 YFSETQ. The V gene end was trimmed by 2 bases and the J gene end by 2 bases; junction bases not matched to a gene: 5. DNA for the CDR3: TGCGCCAGCAGCTTCACCCTAGCGGGGACTGGGGCCAACGTCCTGACTTTC. This encodes CASSFTLAGTGANVLTF.

A remark on this clone: At one end the junction does not follow the germline gene, possibly because of a read error. This chain connects TRBV5-6 to TRBJ2-7; D is uncertain. The germline V gene encodes CDR1 SGHDT and CDR2 YYEEEE. There are 12 residues in the CDR3. CDR3 residues: CASSPQSSEQYF. The CDR3, as DNA: TGTGCCAGCAGCCCCCAGTCCTCCGAGCAGTACTTC.

This rearrangement joins TRBV27 to TRBJ1-4, with D possibly TRBD1 on 6 matching bases. V lost 1 base to trimming and J lost 4 bases, with 13 bases between them. This CDR3 has 16 amino acids. The germline V gene encodes CDR1 MNHEY and CDR2 SMNVEV (reference sequence). The CDR3 DNA reads TGTGCCAGCAGTTTATGGGGGCGGGTTGATAATGAAAAACTGTTTTTT. Amino acid sequence: CASSLWGRVDNEKLFF.

The chain has TRBV7-2 and TRBJ2-3; possible D gene TRBD2, 6 bases. Per germline, CDR1 SGHTA and CDR2 FQGNSA. The CDR3 is 12 residues long. Trimming cost V 8 bases and J 10 bases, with 16 bases left between them. CDR3 region: CASQYTPGAQYF. The CDR3 DNA sequence: TGTGCCAGCCAATATACACCGGGGGCGCAGTATTTT.

This chain links TRBV7-8 with TRBJ2-5; TRBD2 might be the D (5 bases). Per germline, CDR1 SGHVS and CDR2 FQNEAQ. V gave up 4 bases and J gave up 5 bases, with 8 bases separating them. This CDR3 is 12 amino acids long. CDR3 in amino acids: CASSSRGETQYF. The CDR3 region has the DNA TGTGCCAGCAGCTCCCGCGGGGAGACCCAGTACTTC. Variable domain in full (rest from reference TRBV7-8 and TRBJ2-5): GAGVSQSPRYKVAKRGQDVALRCDPISGHVSLFWYQQALGQGPEFLTYFQNEAQLDKSGLPSDRFFAERPEGSVSTLKIQRTQQEDSAVYLCASSSRGETQYFGPGTRLLVL.

V is TRBV5-4 and J is TRBJ1-1, with 9 bases identical to TRBD1. From germline, CDR1 is SGHNT and CDR2 YYREEE (reference sequence). With V trimmed by 2 bases and J by 7 bases, 9 bases remained unmatched. This CDR3 region has 15 residues. This chain's CDR3 is CASSLMGQGRGEAFF. The DNA of the CDR3 is TGTGCCAGCAGCTTAATGGGACAGGGTCGAGGTGAAGCTTTCTTT.

The chain is built from TRBV25-1 and TRBJ1-2; D unclear. The germline CDR1 and CDR2 sequences are MGHDK and SYGVNS. There are 12 residues in the CDR3. The ends were cut back, 5 bases at V and 4 bases at J, with 8 bases in the middle. The CDR3 DNA sequence: TGTGCCAGCAGTCGTGGAGGCTATGGCTACACCTTC. This codes for CASSRGGYGYTF.

The V call is TRBV4-3, the J call TRBJ2-7; TRBD2 might be the D (5 bases). Germline assignment: CDR1 LGHNA and CDR2 YSLEER. V was shortened by 4 bases and J by 4 bases, with 11 bases between the two germline ends. The CDR3 covers 13 residues. CDR3 DNA: TGCGCCAGCAGCCCCCGGAGGTTATACGAGCAGTACTTC. It encodes CASSPRRLYEQYF.

The V and J genes are TRBV6-5 and TRBJ2-1; 13 bases fit TRBD2. The junction had 7 bases not matched to a gene; V was cut back by 5 bases and J by 9 bases. Per the germline V gene, CDR1 is MNHEY and CDR2 is SVGAGI. The CDR3 loop spans 15 amino acids. CDR3 amino acids: CASSRTSGRGLEQFF. For the CDR3, the DNA is TGTGCCAGCAGTCGTACTAGCGGGAGGGGCCTTGAGCAGTTCTTC.

This sequence joins TRBV10-3 and TRBJ2-6; maybe TRBD2 (6 bases). The CDR3 contains 14 residues. Germline values: CDR1 ENHRY, CDR2 SYGVKD. V was trimmed by 8 bases and J by 0 bases, leaving 8 bases between them. The CDR3 coding sequence is TGTGCCATCGATAGCGGCTCTGGGGCCAACGTCCTGACTTTC. Encoded protein: CAIDSGSGANVLTF.

The chain links TRBV12-5 to TRBJ2-5, with a tentative D call TRBD2 (7 bases). Germline lookup yields CDR1 LGHNT and CDR2 FRNRAP. V was clipped by 9 bases and J by 4 bases, with 18 bases between them. CDR3 length: 14 amino acids. CDR3 loop: CASDPGGRRETQYF. In nucleotides, the CDR3 is TGTGCTAGCGACCCGGGGGGCCGGAGAGAGACCCAGTACTTC.

The chain employs TRBV25-1 and TRBJ2-2; 8 bases align to TRBD1. This CDR3 is 16 amino acids long. Germline lookup yields CDR1 MGHDK and CDR2 SYGVNS. Trimming took 4 bases from V and 2 from J; bases not matched to a gene: 6. DNA of the CDR3: TGTGCCAGCAGTGTTCAGGGGGCCTCTAACACCGGGGAGCTGTTTTTT. Translation: CASSVQGASNTGELFF.

This clone was observed a single time. This sequence joins TRBV6-2 or TRBV6-3 and TRBJ2-7, with D possibly TRBD2 on 6 matching bases. The CDR3 is made up of 13 amino acids. Trimming took 6 bases from V and 6 from J, leaving 15 bases between them. Germline V gene data show CDR1 as MNHEY and CDR2 as SVGEGT. The CDR3 sequence is CASRPPSDFEQYF. CDR3 DNA sequence: TGTGCCAGCAGGCCTCCTAGCGACTTCGAGCAGTACTTC.

The genes are TRBV7-3 and TRBJ2-7; 9 bases map to TRBD1. Germline V lookup: CDR1 SGHTA, CDR2 FQGTGA. The CDR3 length is 15 residues. V gave up 2 bases and J gave up 5 bases; unmatched junction bases: 7. The CDR3 sequence: CASSLPRDRAHEQYF. CDR3 nucleotide sequence: TGTGCCAGCAGCTTACCCCGGGACAGGGCCCACGAGCAGTACTTC.

This chain connects TRBV6-5 to TRBJ1-6; the D is unclear. Germline-derived CDR1 and CDR2 are MNHEY and SVGAGI. The length of the CDR3 is 13 residues. Trimming left V 6 bases short and J 4 bases short, with 7 bases between. The CDR3 DNA is TGTGCCAGCAGCTTAATATATAATTCACCCCTCCACTTT. Protein sequence: CASSLIYNSPLHF.

The gene calls are TRBV7-3 and TRBJ1-1, with 7 positions matching TRBD1. Germline V CDR1 and CDR2: SGHTA, FQGTGA. The CDR3 is made up of 15 amino acids. The V segment lost 2 bases and the J segment 1 base; nucleotides outside the gene matches: 4. This chain's CDR3 is CASSLSGGENTEAFF. DNA of the CDR3: TGTGCCAGCAGCTTATCAGGGGGAGAGAACACTGAAGCTTTCTTT.

V is TRBV7-6 and J is TRBJ2-5, with TRBD2 matching over 8 bases. V shed 4 bases and J 4 bases; nucleotides not matched to a gene: 5. Germline V gene lookup returns CDR1 SGHVS and CDR2 FNYEAQ. The CDR3 length is 14 residues. CDR3 region: CASSSQAGGETQYF. CDR3 bases: TGTGCCAGCAGCTCACAGGCGGGAGGAGAGACCCAGTACTTC. The full variable domain, with the rest looked up from reference TRBV7-6 and TRBJ2-5, is GAGVSQSPRYKVTKRGQDVALRCDPISGHVSLYWYRQALGQGPEFLTYFNYEAQQDKSGLPNDRFSAERPEGSISTLTIQRTEQRDSAMYRCASSSQAGGETQYFGPGTRLLVL.

This chain links TRBV7-2 with TRBJ2-3, with 10 nucleotides matching TRBD2. The V and J ends lost 4 bases and 13 bases, in that order; junction bases with no gene match: 5. The CDR3 loop spans 12 amino acids. Germline V lookup: CDR1 SGHTA, CDR2 FQGNSA. The CDR3 region has the DNA TGTGCCAGCAGCTCCATAGCGGGGGGAAAGTATTTT. This gives the protein CASSSIAGGKYF.

The genes are TRBV20-1 and TRBJ1-1, with D possibly matching TRBD1 (6 bases). The CDR3 runs to 15 residues. The germline CDR1 and CDR2 sequences are DFQATT and SNEGSKA (reference sequence). V was trimmed by 6 bases and J by 3 bases, leaving 20 bases between them. As DNA, the CDR3 is TGCAGTGCGAGTACCACAGGGACATGGGACACTGAAGCTTTCTTT. It codes for CSASTTGTWDTEAFF.

The chain recombines TRBV25-1 with TRBJ1-1; D is unresolved. CDR1 is MGHDK and CDR2 is SYGVNS in the germline V gene. This CDR3 contains 13 residues. Trimming left V 6 bases short and J 4 bases short, with 12 bases between. The CDR3 is CASSPRGITEAFF. The CDR3 DNA sequence: TGTGCCAGCAGCCCCCGCGGGATCACTGAAGCTTTCTTT. Looking up the rest from reference TRBV25-1 and TRBJ1-1 gives the full variable domain: EADIYQTPRYLVIGTGKKITLECSQTMGHDKMYWYQQDPGMELHLIHYSYGVNSTEKGDLSSESTVSRIRTEHFPLTLESARPSHTSQYLCASSPRGITEAFFGQGTRLTVV.

The V call is TRBV6-2 or TRBV6-3, the J call TRBJ2-4, with D maybe TRBD2 (6 bases). This CDR3 contains 16 residues. Trimming left V 0 bases short and J 5 bases short, with 14 bases between. Germline values: CDR1 MNHEY, CDR2 SVGEGT. The CDR3 region is CASSYSGGRRENIQYF. The CDR3 DNA reads TGTGCCAGCAGTTACTCGGGAGGCCGTAGGGAAAACATTCAGTACTTC.

The chain is built from TRBV9 and TRBJ2-5; 10 nucleotides match TRBD2. After removal of 3 bases from V and 3 bases from J, the junction contained 5 bases not matched to a gene. The CDR3 runs to 15 residues. Looked up from germline, CDR1 is SGDLS and CDR2 is YYNGEE. The CDR3 reads CASSAIGLAEETQYF. CDR3 in DNA: TGTGCCAGCAGCGCCATCGGACTAGCGGAAGAGACCCAGTACTTC.

In DNA, the CDR3 is TGTGCCACCAGCAGGGGACAGGGGATAGGACAGCCCCAGCATTTT. Residues: CATSRGQGIGQPQHF. V is TRBV15 and J is TRBJ1-5; the match to TRBD1 covers 10 bases. This CDR3 region has 15 residues. Losses at the gene ends were 3 bases for V and 7 bases for J; bases not matched to a gene: 6. CDR1 is LNHNV and CDR2 is YYDKDF in the germline V gene (reference sequence).

This clone has more than one count but fewer than ten. The chain is built from TRBV7-9 and TRBJ1-6; 10 bases are shared with TRBD1. Germline V gene sequence: CDR1 SEHNR, CDR2 FQNEAQ (reference sequence). With V trimmed by 1 base and J by 7 bases, 1 base remained unmatched. The CDR3 loop spans 15 amino acids. CDR3 sequence: CASSLEGQGNSPLHF. In DNA, the CDR3 is TGTGCCAGCAGCTTAGAGGGACAGGGGAATTCACCCCTCCACTTT. The whole variable domain, filled in from reference TRBV7-9 and TRBJ1-6, reads DTGVSQNPRHKITKRGQNVTFRCDPISEHNRLYWYRQTLGQGPEFLTYFQNEAQLEKSRLLSDRFSAERPKGSFSTLEIQRTEQGDSAMYLCASSLEGQGNSPLHFGNGTRLTVT.

This clone was seen a single time. The genes are TRBV4-1 and TRBJ1-2, with D possibly matching TRBD1 (6 bases). CDR1 is MGHRA, CDR2 YSYEKL, per germline. With 3 bases removed from V and 5 bases from J, the gap between germline ends came to 16 bases. This CDR3 has 15 amino acids. The CDR3 sequence is CASSQGATGNYGYTF. CDR3 in DNA: TGCGCCAGCAGCCAGGGGGCCACAGGGAATTATGGCTACACCTTC.

V and J are TRBV28 and TRBJ2-1, with TRBD2 matching 8 bases. CDR3 length equals 16 residues. J gave up 2 bases and V 7 bases, and 10 bases lay outside the gene matches. CDR1 MDHEN and CDR2 SYDVKM come from the germline V gene. The CDR3 nucleotides read TGTGCCAGCACCAATGGCGGCGGGAGGACCTACAATGAGCAGTTCTTC. Translation: CASTNGGGRTYNEQFF.

The chain uses TRBV7-9 and TRBJ2-5; 10 positions agree with TRBD2. The CDR3 covers 16 residues. V trimming: 6 bases; J trimming: 1 base; junction bases outside the gene matches: 8. Per germline, CDR1 SEHNR and CDR2 FQNEAQ (reference sequence). This CDR3 is CASRRTGTSVQETQYF. In DNA form, the CDR3 reads TGTGCCAGCAGAAGAACCGGGACTAGCGTCCAAGAGACCCAGTACTTC.

Turning to this clone: The same CDR3 is also encoded by other DNA sequences in this sample. The chain combines TRBV7-2 with TRBJ1-5; perhaps TRBD1 as D (5 bases). Germline V gives CDR1 SGHTA, CDR2 FQGNSA. Deletions cut 0 bases from V and 2 bases from J, with 8 bases between. The CDR3 totals 15 residues. CDR3 sequence reads: CASSLAGGGNQPQHF. The CDR3 DNA follows: TGTGCCAGCAGCTTAGCGGGGGGGGGCAATCAGCCCCAGCATTTT.